These 26 T cell receptor beta chains share one sample of origin, sequenced in a study of blood T cells in healthy people across ages. Using a J-beta primer mix together with a sample-barcoded 5' primer, a second PCR was run for roughly 6 to 11 cycles. TCRdb processed the 5' RACE reads anew with MiXCR; each CDR3 protein has one entry. In the table there are hundreds of thousands of distinct CDR3 sequences, under 45% of which are singletons. The sample consisted of blood. These TCRs come from a man in his sixties in good health.

This clonotype was recorded a few times. The chain links TRBV7-2 to TRBJ1-2; 8 nucleotides agree with TRBD1. Losses at the gene ends were 1 base for V and 3 bases for J; bases not matched to a gene: 10. The CDR3 contains 17 residues. From germline, CDR1 is SGHTA and CDR2 FQGNSA. In DNA form, the CDR3 reads TGTGCCAGCAGCTTAGGCGCGACAGGGGCCCTATACTATGGCTACACCTTC. It yields the protein CASSLGATGALYYGYTF.

The V call is TRBV6-6, the J call TRBJ1-6; D is ambiguous. With 0 bases removed from V and 8 bases from J, the gap between germline ends came to 14 bases. Germline lookup yields CDR1 MNHNY and CDR2 SVGAGI (reference sequence). The CDR3 is 16 residues long. CDR3 nucleotides: TGTGCCAGCAGTTACTCGAGTGGGGTATTAGATTCACCCCTCCACTTT. Translated, it gives CASSYSSGVLDSPLHF.

The chain carries TRBV27 and TRBJ2-3; D not resolved. Trimming removed 3 bases from V and 3 bases from J, with 13 bases in between. The CDR3 loop spans 15 amino acids. CDR1 is MNHEY and CDR2 is SMNVEV in the germline V gene (reference sequence). CDR3 nucleotides: TGTGCCAGCAGTTTGGATGGAGCACTTACAGATACGCAGTATTTT. Amino acids: CASSLDGALTDTQYF.

The chain uses TRBV20-1 and TRBJ2-7, with 7 bases fitting TRBD2. The trim removed 8 bases at V and 3 bases at J, leaving 4 bases unmatched. This CDR3 spans 11 amino acids. Germline V gene data show CDR1 as DFQATT and CDR2 as SNEGSKA (reference sequence). The CDR3 is CSPWGGYEQYF. The CDR3 nucleotides are TGCAGTCCCTGGGGGGGCTACGAGCAGTACTTC.

The chain is built from TRBV9 and TRBJ2-5; TRBD1 matches 8 bases. The length of the CDR3 is 15 residues. The V gene end was trimmed by 2 bases and the J gene end by 1 base; junction bases not matched to a gene: 4. Germline V gene sequence: CDR1 SGDLS, CDR2 YYNGEE. CDR3 region: CASSVMGQVQETQYF. CDR3 nucleotide sequence: TGTGCCAGCAGCGTTATGGGACAGGTCCAAGAGACCCAGTACTTC.

The gene calls are TRBV14 and TRBJ2-5, with 8 bases fitting TRBD2. Germline loops: CDR1 SGHDN, CDR2 FVKESK. This CDR3 contains 18 residues. V shed 0 bases, J shed 5 bases, and the junction held 14 bases outside the gene matches. The CDR3 coding sequence is TGTGCCAGCAGCCAAGATTCCGCCACTCTAGCGGGCTCGGAGACCCAGTACTTC. Its protein is CASSQDSATLAGSETQYF.

Here the CDR3 DNA reads TGTGCCAGCAGTGTATCTCCGGGGGGCCAAGAGACCCAGTACTTC. Its protein is CASSVSPGGQETQYF. The rearrangement links TRBV7-2 to TRBJ2-5, with 7 bases matching TRBD2. Germline CDR1 SGHTA, CDR2 FQGNSA. V lost 6 bases, J lost 1 base, and 8 bases stayed unmatched. This CDR3 contains 15 residues.

The chain uses TRBV12-3 or TRBV12-4 and TRBJ2-1; TRBD2 aligns across 10 bases. V shed 2 bases and J 0 bases; nucleotides not matched to a gene: 4. There are 17 residues in the CDR3. CDR3 loop: CASSLKAGGVSYNEQFF. CDR3 sequence (DNA): TGTGCCAGCAGTTTAAAAGCGGGGGGGGTCTCCTACAATGAGCAGTTCTTC.

The rearrangement uses TRBV30 and TRBJ2-1, with D possibly being TRBD2 (5 bases). Germline V gene sequence: CDR1 GTSNPN, CDR2 SVGIG (reference sequence). The CDR3 is 13 residues long. V lost 3 bases, J lost 1 base, and 7 bases lay in between. In DNA form, the CDR3 reads TGTGCCTGGAGGGAGGATTCCTACAATGAGCAGTTCTTC. It yields the protein CAWREDSYNEQFF.

This clonotype was recorded a few times. The chain is built from TRBV3-1 and TRBJ1-2; D gene uncertain. The CDR3 is 14 residues long. Germline V CDR1 and CDR2: LGHDT, YNNKEL (reference sequence). V gave up 3 bases and J gave up 2 bases, with 10 bases separating them. The CDR3 region is CASSQGARNYGYTF. DNA for the CDR3: TGTGCCAGCAGCCAGGGAGCCCGGAACTATGGCTACACCTTC.

The CDR3 sequence: CASSHGMNTEAFF. The CDR3, as DNA: TGCGCCAGCAGCCATGGGATGAACACTGAAGCTTTCTTT. This sequence joins TRBV4-3 and TRBJ1-1, with D unclear. The CDR3 has 13 residues. V was cut by 3 bases and J by 0 bases, with 5 bases left in between. The germline gives CDR1 LGHNA, CDR2 YSLEER.

The rearrangement uses TRBV12-3 or TRBV12-4 and TRBJ2-3; 8 bases are shared with TRBD2. The CDR3 loop spans 15 amino acids. Trimming took 6 bases from V and 1 from J; bases not matched to a gene: 6. CDR3: CASRGAGARTDTQYF. The CDR3 DNA reads as TGTGCCAGCAGGGGAGCGGGGGCCCGCACAGATACGCAGTATTTT.

The sample holds a few counts of this clonotype. The chain recombines TRBV12-3 or TRBV12-4 with TRBJ2-6, with 12 bases aligning to TRBD1. This CDR3 is built from 18 residues. V was clipped by 5 bases and J by 3 bases; unmatched bases: 8. CDR3 bases: TGTGCCAGCAGTCTCTCCGGGACAGGGGGCGGTGGGGCCAACGTCCTGACTTTC. This encodes CASSLSGTGGGGANVLTF.

This chain links TRBV7-2 with TRBJ2-7; 8 positions match TRBD1. The CDR3 sequence is 16 residues long. Germline trimming cut 5 bases from V and 0 bases from J; bases unmatched to any gene: 9. Germline CDR1 and CDR2: SGHTA and FQGNSA. CDR3 loop: CASSQSGTGDSYEQYF. CDR3 DNA: TGTGCCAGCAGCCAATCCGGGACAGGCGACTCCTACGAGCAGTACTTC. Supplemented by reference TRBV7-2 and TRBJ2-7, the full variable domain reads GAGVSQSPSNKVTEKGKDVELRCDPISGHTALYWYRQSLGQGLEFLIYFQGNSAPDKSGLPSDRFSAERTGGSVSTLTIQRTQQEDSAVYLCASSQSGTGDSYEQYFGPGTRLTVT.

The rearrangement joins TRBV30 to TRBJ2-3, with a weak D call TRBD1 (5 bases). The V end was cut by 1 base, the J end by 0 bases, with 14 bases between. CDR3 length: 16 residues. In germline, CDR1 is GTSNPN, CDR2 SVGIG (reference sequence). The CDR3 loop is CAWSGDWGVSTDTQYF. CDR3 nucleotides: TGTGCCTGGAGTGGCGATTGGGGCGTTAGCACAGATACGCAGTATTTT.

V is TRBV6-5 and J is TRBJ2-7; D gene unclear. The ends were cut back, 5 bases at V and 2 bases at J, with 13 bases in the middle. Germline V gene data show CDR1 as MNHEY and CDR2 as SVGAGI. The CDR3 is 14 residues long. The CDR3 sequence: CASSPWTETYEQYF. As DNA, the CDR3 is TGTGCCAGCAGTCCTTGGACGGAGACCTACGAGCAGTACTTC.

This clonotype was seen only a few times. The rearrangement links TRBV24-1 to TRBJ2-4, with a weak D call TRBD1 (6 bases). The CDR3 length is 15 residues. The germline CDR1 and CDR2 sequences are KGHDR and SFDVKD. Trimming removed 2 bases from V and 2 bases from J, with 9 bases in between. The CDR3, as DNA: TGTGCCACCAGTGATTCCACAGGGACCAAAAACATTCAGTACTTC. The encoded protein is CATSDSTGTKNIQYF.

The V call is TRBV9, the J call TRBJ2-5; TRBD2 matches 7 bases. The end of the DNA fits TRBJ2-7 better, so the J call may be wrong. CDR3 size: 15 residues. Germline CDR1 is SGDLS and CDR2 is YYNGEE. CDR3 loop: CASSVGAGEAYEQYF. The CDR3 coding sequence is TGTGCCAGCAGCGTAGGCGCGGGGGAGGCCTACGAGCAGTACTTC.

Many counts were recorded for this clonotype. The chain is built from TRBV6-6 and TRBJ1-1; D is undetermined. CDR3 length equals 14 residues. Germline CDR1 MNHNY, CDR2 SVGAGI (reference sequence). The V end was cut by 2 bases, the J end by 0 bases, with 7 bases between. The DNA of the CDR3 is TGTGCCAGCAGTTACCCGGGTATGAACACTGAAGCTTTCTTT. Its translation is CASSYPGMNTEAFF.

The chain combines TRBV12-3 or TRBV12-4 with TRBJ2-7; D perhaps matches TRBD2 (5 bases). CDR3 length: 11 amino acids. Between the trimmed V and J ends, which lost 11 bases and 10 bases, there was a span of 18 bases. CDR3 amino acids: CADGVEPSQYF. The CDR3 DNA sequence: TGTGCCGACGGGGTGGAGCCTTCCCAGTACTTC.

This rearrangement joins TRBV4-3 to TRBJ2-3, with D perhaps TRBD1 or TRBD2 (6 bases each). Germline assignment: CDR1 LGHNA and CDR2 YSLEER. V was clipped by 1 base and J by 4 bases, with 12 bases between them. CDR3 length: 15 amino acids. CDR3 sequence (DNA): TGCGCCAGCAGCCAAGGGGGGGCGAAGGCAGATACGCAGTATTTT. This codes for CASSQGGAKADTQYF.

A word on this clonotype: A read error may be the cause here, since a much bigger clone is one base away. The rearrangement joins TRBV29-1 to TRBJ2-7; 7 bases are shared with TRBD1. Germline assignment: CDR1 SQVTM and CDR2 ANQGSEA. The CDR3 has 14 residues. DNA for the CDR3: TGCAGCATTGAAGATAGACAGGGACGCTACGAGCAGTACTTC. Translated: CSIEDRQGRYEQYF.

This chain joins TRBV18 and TRBJ1-1; no definite D call. The CDR3 is 15 amino acids. Trimming took off 0 bases at V and 1 base at J, with 9 bases between the two ends. Germline V gene lookup returns CDR1 KGHSH and CDR2 LQKENI. The CDR3 reads CASSPPSEGNTEAFF. CDR3 coding DNA: TGTGCCAGCTCACCACCGAGCGAGGGGAACACTGAAGCTTTCTTT.

This chain links TRBV6-2 or TRBV6-3 with TRBJ1-5; D not certain. Germline V CDR1 and CDR2: MNHEY, SVGEGT. The CDR3 covers 11 residues. The V end lost 10 bases, the J end lost 6 bases, and 10 bases lay between the germline ends. The CDR3 loop reads CAIGTGQPQHF. The CDR3 nucleotides read TGTGCCATCGGAACTGGTCAGCCCCAGCATTTT.

The gene calls are TRBV10-1 and TRBJ2-3; a possible D gene is TRBD1 (5 bases). V was shortened by 2 bases and J by 6 bases, with 18 bases between the two germline ends. CDR3 size: 16 residues. In germline, CDR1 is WNHNN, CDR2 SYGVQD (reference sequence). CDR3 region: CASSEAGPNRKDTQYF. The CDR3 coding sequence is TGCGCCAGCAGTGAGGCAGGGCCCAATCGAAAGGATACGCAGTATTTT.

There are a few counts of this clonotype. The genes are TRBV11-1 and TRBJ2-3, with 7 bases identical to TRBD2. CDR3 length equals 15 residues. Germline V lookup: CDR1 SGHAT, CDR2 FQDESV (reference sequence). Losses at the gene ends were 2 bases for V and 4 bases for J; bases not matched to a gene: 6. DNA for the CDR3: TGTGCCAGCAGCTTATCAGGACTAGTAGCAGATACGCAGTATTTT. Its translation: CASSLSGLVADTQYF.